This T cell receptor beta chain was captured by sequencing in a study of cytomegalovirus exposure and HLA in healthy donors. Study context: An earlier analysis found 95 million to 140 million unique TCR beta sequences from about 190 million T cells. Study-level points and caveats: According to an earlier analysis, most TCR beta V segments yielded productive rearrangements about 87% or about 30% of the time. Confirmation was obtained in vitro that a few CMV-associated chains are specific for CMV antigens. Upon later analysis, TCR association rates were observed to vary by HLA locus, being highest for DRB1 and lowest for HLA-C.

PCR used 60 Vbeta primers and 13 Jbeta primers. TCRdb keeps only in-frame clones here, not all; method: immunoSEQ multiplex PCR. The sample's table shows about 210,000 clones. Notes on this clone: The antigen is not known.

The CDR3 contains 13 residues. Trimming shortened V by 3 bases and J by 8 bases, and 11 bases separated the two germline ends. CDR1 is SNHLY, CDR2 FYNNEI, per germline. V gene TRBV2 combines with J gene TRBJ2-1; TRBD2 is a possible D gene (7 bases). This sequence originates from a woman aged 25 to 39 in good health and CMV-seropositive. Sequences were obtained from PBMCs. CDR3 bases: TGTGCCAGCAGTGATCGGGGGGCCGATGAGCAGTTCTTC. Amino acids: CASSDRGADEQFF. Full variable domain (outside the CDR3, taken from reference TRBV2 and TRBJ2-1): EPEVTQTPSHQVTQMGQEVILRCVPISNHLYFYWYRQILGQKVEFLVSFYNNEISEKSEIFDDQFSVERPDGSNFTLKIRSTKLEDSAMYFCASSDRGADEQFFGPGTRLTVL.